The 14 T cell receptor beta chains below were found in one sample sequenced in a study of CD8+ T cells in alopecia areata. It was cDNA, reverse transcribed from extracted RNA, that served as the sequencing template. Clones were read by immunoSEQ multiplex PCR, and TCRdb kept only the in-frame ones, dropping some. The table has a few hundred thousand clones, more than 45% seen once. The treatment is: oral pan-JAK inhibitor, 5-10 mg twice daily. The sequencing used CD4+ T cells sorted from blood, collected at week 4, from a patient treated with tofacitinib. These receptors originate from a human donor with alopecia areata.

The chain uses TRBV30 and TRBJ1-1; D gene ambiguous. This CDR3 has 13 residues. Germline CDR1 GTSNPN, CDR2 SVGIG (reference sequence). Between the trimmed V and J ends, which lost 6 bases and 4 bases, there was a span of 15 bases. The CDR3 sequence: CACSLQSPTEAFF. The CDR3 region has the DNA TGTGCCTGCTCTTTACAGTCACCCACTGAAGCTTTCTTT.

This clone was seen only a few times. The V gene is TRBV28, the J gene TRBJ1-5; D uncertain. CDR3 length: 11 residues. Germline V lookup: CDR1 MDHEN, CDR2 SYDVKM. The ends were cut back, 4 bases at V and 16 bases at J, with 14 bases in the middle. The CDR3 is CASSSRRSAHF. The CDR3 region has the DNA TGTGCCAGCAGTTCCAGACGATCAGCACATTTT.

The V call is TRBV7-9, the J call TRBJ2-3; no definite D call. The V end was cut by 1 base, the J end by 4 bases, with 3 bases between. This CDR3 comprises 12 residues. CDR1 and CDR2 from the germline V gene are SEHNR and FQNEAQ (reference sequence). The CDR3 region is CASSLVADTQYF. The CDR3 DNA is TGTGCCAGCAGCTTAGTGGCAGATACGCAGTATTTT.

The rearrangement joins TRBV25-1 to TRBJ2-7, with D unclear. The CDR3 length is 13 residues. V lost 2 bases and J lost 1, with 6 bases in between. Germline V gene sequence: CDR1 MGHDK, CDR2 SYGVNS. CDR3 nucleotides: TGTGCCAGCAGTGAACAAGTGTCCTACGAGCAGTACTTC. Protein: CASSEQVSYEQYF.

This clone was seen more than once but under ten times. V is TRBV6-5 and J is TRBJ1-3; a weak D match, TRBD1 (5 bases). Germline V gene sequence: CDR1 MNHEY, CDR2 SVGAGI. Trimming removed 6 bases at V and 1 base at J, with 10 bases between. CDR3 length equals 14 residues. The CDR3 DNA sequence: TGTGCCAGCAGGCAGGGAGGATCTGGAAACACCATATATTTT. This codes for CASRQGGSGNTIYF.

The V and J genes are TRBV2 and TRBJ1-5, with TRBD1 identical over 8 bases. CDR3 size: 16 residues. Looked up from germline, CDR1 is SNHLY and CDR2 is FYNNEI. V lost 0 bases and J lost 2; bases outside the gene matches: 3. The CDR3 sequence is CASSEAGGQGNQPQHF. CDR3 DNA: TGTGCCAGCAGTGAAGCAGGGGGACAGGGCAATCAGCCCCAGCATTTT.

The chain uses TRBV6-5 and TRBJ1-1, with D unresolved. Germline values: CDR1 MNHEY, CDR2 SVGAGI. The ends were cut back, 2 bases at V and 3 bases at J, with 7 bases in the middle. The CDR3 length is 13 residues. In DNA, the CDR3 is TGTGCCAGCAGTTACGGCCGGTACACTGAAGCTTTCTTT. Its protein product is CASSYGRYTEAFF.

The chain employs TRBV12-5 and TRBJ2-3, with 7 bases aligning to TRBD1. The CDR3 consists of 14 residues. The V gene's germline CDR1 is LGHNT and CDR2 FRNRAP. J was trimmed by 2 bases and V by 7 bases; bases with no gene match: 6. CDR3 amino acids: CASAPGQFTDTQYF. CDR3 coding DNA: TGTGCTAGTGCCCCGGGACAGTTCACAGATACGCAGTATTTT.

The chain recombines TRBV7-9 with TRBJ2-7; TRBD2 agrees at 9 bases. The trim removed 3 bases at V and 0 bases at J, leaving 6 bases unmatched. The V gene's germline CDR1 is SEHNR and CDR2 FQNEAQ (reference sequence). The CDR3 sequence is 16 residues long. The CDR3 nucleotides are TGTGCCAGCAGCTTTAGCGGGGGTACAAGCTCCTACGAGCAGTACTTC. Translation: CASSFSGGTSSYEQYF.

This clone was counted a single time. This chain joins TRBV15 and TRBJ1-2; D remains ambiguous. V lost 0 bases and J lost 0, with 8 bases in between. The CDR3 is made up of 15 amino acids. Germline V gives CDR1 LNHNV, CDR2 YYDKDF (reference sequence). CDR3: CATSRDSPANYGYTF. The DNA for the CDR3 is TGTGCCACCAGCAGAGATTCCCCAGCTAACTATGGCTACACCTTC.

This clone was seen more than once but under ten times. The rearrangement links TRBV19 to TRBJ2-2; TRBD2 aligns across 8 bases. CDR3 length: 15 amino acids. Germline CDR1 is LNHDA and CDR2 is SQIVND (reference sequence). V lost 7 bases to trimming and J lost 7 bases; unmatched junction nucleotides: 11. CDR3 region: CASTVSGVGVGELFF. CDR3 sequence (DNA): TGTGCCAGTACCGTTAGCGGGGTCGGTGTCGGGGAGCTGTTTTTT. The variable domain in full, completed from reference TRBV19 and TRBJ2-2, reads DGGITQSPKYLFRKEGQNVTLSCEQNLNHDAMYWYRQDPGQGLRLIYYSQIVNDFQKGDIAEGYSVSREKKESFPLTVTSAQKNPTAFYLCASTVSGVGVGELFFGEGSRLTVL.

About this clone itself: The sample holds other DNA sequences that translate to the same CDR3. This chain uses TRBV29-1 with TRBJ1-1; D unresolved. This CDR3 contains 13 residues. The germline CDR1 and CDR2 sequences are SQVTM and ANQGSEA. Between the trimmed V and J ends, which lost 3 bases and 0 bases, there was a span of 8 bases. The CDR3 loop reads CSVEGIMNTEAFF. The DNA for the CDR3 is TGCAGCGTTGAGGGGATTATGAACACTGAAGCTTTCTTT.

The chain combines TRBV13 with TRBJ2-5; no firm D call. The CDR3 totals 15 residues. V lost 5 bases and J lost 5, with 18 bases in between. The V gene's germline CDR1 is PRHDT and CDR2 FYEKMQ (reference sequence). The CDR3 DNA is TGTGCCAGCAGCGTCCTACGGACGGCTCAGGAGACCCAGTACTTC. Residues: CASSVLRTAQETQYF.

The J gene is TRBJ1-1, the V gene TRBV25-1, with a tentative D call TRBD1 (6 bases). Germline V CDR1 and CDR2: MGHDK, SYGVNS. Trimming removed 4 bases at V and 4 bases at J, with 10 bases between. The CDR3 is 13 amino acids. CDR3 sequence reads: CASSAGASTEAFF. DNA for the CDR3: TGTGCCAGCAGTGCAGGGGCAAGCACTGAAGCTTTCTTT.